This T cell receptor (beta chain) was sequenced in a study of blood T cell repertoires in COVID-19. Study-wide background: COVID-19 samples collected from the United States, Italy and Spain covered acute and convalescent phases.

Which cohort a participant joined came from the clinical history participants gave. Assay used: immunoSEQ multiplex PCR; TCRdb lists only in-frame clones, some missing. The top ten hold 7.3% of the sample, which has 150,000 to 190,000 clones, 84% seen once. Sequenced input: PBMCs or T cells enriched from blood (not recorded which). This sequence originates from a man over 45 who had recovered from COVID-19.

CDR3 sequence: CASSQVDGGNSPLHF. The CDR3, as DNA: TGTGCCAGCAGCCAAGTGGACGGAGGAAATTCACCCCTCCACTTT. This chain connects TRBV3-1 (or the pseudogene TRBV3-2) to TRBJ1-6; D gene ambiguous. Germline CDR1 is LGHDT and CDR2 is YNNKEL (reference sequence). Trimming pared 1 base from V and 7 bases from J, leaving 11 bases between. This CDR3 has 15 residues.